This T cell receptor beta chain appears in the sequencing data of a study of cytomegalovirus exposure and HLA in healthy donors. Study observations and caveats: Previous analysis showed most TCR beta V segments were productive about 90% or about 30% of the time. HLA allele associations emerged for around 16,000 TCR beta sequences in a later analysis, at 0.05 false discovery rate. In a later analysis, across HLA loci, associated TCR counts were highest for DRB1, lowest for HLA-C.

The sample holds a few counts of this clone. Antigen: not known. The primer mix had 60 Vbeta and 13 Jbeta primers. Methods used by the authors: Roughly 11 million shared chains were among about 80 million unique TCR beta chains counted in a later analysis. Assay used: immunoSEQ multiplex PCR; TCRdb lists only in-frame clones, some missing. Clone size and the V and J calls come from that table; the DNA yielded D and trimming. The sample contains about 140,000 clones, 65% to 70% of which appear only once. The germline CDR1 and CDR2 sequences are SGHDN and FVKESK. The V and J ends lost 4 bases and 3 bases, in that order; junction bases with no gene match: 6. CDR3 length equals 15 residues.

The receptor's source is a man aged 25 to 40 in good health and CMV-seropositive. The sample taken for sequencing was PBMCs. This rearrangement joins TRBV14 to TRBJ2-7, with 10 bases identical to TRBD2. The CDR3 coding sequence is TGTGCCAGCAGCCGAGGGACTAGCGTCAACTACGAGCAGTACTTC. Translation: CASSRGTSVNYEQYF.